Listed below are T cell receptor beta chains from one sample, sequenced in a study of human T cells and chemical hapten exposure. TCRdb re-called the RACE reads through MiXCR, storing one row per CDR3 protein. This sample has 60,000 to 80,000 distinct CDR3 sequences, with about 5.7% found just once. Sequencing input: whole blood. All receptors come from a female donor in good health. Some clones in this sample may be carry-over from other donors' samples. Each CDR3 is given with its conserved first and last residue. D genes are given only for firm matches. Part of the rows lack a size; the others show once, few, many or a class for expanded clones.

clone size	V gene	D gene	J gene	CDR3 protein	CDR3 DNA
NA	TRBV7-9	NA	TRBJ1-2	CASSLRGQSVGYTF	TGTGCCAGCAGCTTACGAGGACAGTCAGTCGGCTACACCTTC
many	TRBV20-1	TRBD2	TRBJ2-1	CSAPREGLHNEQFF	TGCAGTGCTCCGCGGGAGGGCCTCCACAATGAGCAGTTCTTC
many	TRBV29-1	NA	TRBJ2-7	CSVEGPPSYEQYF	TGCAGCGTTGAAGGGCCACCATCCTACGAGCAGTACTTC
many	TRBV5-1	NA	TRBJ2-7	CASSSEGSREQYF	TGCGCCAGCAGCTCAGAGGGGAGCCGAGAGCAGTACTTC
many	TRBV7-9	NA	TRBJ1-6	CASSPGYSPLHF	TGTGCCAGCAGCCCAGGGTATTCACCCCTCCACTTT
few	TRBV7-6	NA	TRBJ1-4	CASSRGGGSNEKLFF	TGTGCCAGCAGCCGAGGCGGGGGGTCTAATGAAAAACTGTTTTTT
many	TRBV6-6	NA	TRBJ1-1	CASSYVTGGENTEAFF	TGTGCCAGCAGTTACGTTACGGGAGGGGAAAACACTGAAGCTTTCTTT
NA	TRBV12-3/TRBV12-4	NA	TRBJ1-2	CASSLMAGTNYGYTF	TGTGCCAGCAGTTTAATGGCAGGGACCAACTATGGCTACACCTTC
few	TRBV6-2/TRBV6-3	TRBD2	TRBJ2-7	CASSYGTRYEQYF	TGTGCCAGCAGTTACGGGACTAGATACGAGCAGTACTTC
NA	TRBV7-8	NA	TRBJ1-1	CASSLTASVNTEAFF	TGTGCCAGCAGCCTTACTGCCTCAGTGAACACTGAAGCTTTCTTT
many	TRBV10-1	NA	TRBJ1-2	CASTIGPYTF	TGCGCCAGCACTATCGGACCTTACACCTTC
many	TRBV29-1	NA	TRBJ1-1	CSGTGSSEAFF	TGCAGCGGTACAGGGAGCTCTGAAGCTTTCTTT
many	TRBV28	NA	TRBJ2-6	CASSLRRVSGANVLTF	TGTGCCAGCAGTTTACGTAGGGTCTCTGGGGCCAACGTCCTGACTTTC
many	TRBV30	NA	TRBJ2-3	CAWSPDWVTQYF	TGTGCCTGGAGCCCGGACTGGGTAACGCAGTATTTT
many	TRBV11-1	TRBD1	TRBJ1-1	CASSQSTGTTEAFF	TGTGCCAGCAGCCAGTCGACAGGGACCACTGAAGCTTTCTTT
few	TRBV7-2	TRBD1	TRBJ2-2	CASSFRGQGVSGELFF	TGTGCCAGCAGCTTTCGGGGACAGGGGGTATCCGGGGAGCTGTTTTTT
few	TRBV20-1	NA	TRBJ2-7	CSGLSGSPTKTREGEQYF	TGCAGTGGGCTTAGCGGAAGTCCTACTAAAACCAGAGAGGGCGAGCAGTACTTC
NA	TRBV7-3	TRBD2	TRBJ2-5	CASSLAGGPGETQYF	TGTGCCAGCAGCTTGGCGGGAGGGCCGGGTGAGACCCAGTACTTC
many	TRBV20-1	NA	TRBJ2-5	CSARDGSSRETQYF	TGCAGTGCTAGAGATGGGAGTAGTAGAGAGACCCAGTACTTC
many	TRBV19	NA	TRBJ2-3	CASSMLAYSTDTQYF	TGTGCCAGTAGTATGCTAGCCTATAGCACAGATACGCAGTATTTT
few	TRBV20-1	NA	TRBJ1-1	CSALRGGANTEAFF	TGCAGTGCTTTACGAGGGGGGGCGAACACTGAAGCTTTCTTT
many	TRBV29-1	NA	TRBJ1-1	CSVIRDNFEAFF	TGCAGCGTTATCCGGGACAACTTCGAAGCTTTCTTT
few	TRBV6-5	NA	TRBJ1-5	CASSHRAEYQPQHF	TGTGCCAGCAGCCACCGGGCAGAATATCAGCCCCAGCATTTT
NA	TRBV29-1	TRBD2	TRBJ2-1	CSVDRGLAGWGEQFF	TGCAGCGTTGACCGAGGTTTAGCGGGATGGGGTGAGCAGTTCTTC
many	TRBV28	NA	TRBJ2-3	CASSLMGTQYF	TGTGCCAGCAGTTTAATGGGTACGCAGTATTTT
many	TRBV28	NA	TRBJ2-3	CASSMAGPNTDTQYF	TGTGCCAGCAGTATGGCGGGCCCGAACACAGATACGCAGTATTTT
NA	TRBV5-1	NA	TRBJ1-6	CASSFGDGSPLHF	TGCGCCAGCAGCTTTGGGGACGGTTCACCCCTCCACTTT
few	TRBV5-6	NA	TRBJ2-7	CASSLLPLGGSHEQYF	TGTGCCAGCAGCTTGCTCCCGTTAGGAGGAAGCCACGAGCAGTACTTC
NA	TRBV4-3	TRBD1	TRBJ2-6	CASSQGRDSGANVLTF	TGCGCCAGCAGCCAGGGCCGGGACAGTGGGGCCAACGTCCTGACTTTC
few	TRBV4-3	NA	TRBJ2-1	CASSQADTSSYNEQFF	TGCGCCAGCAGCCAAGCGGACACCAGCTCCTACAATGAGCAGTTCTTC
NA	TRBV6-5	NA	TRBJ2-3	CAGSSRTVTDTQYF	TGTGCCGGCAGTTCCCGGACAGTCACCGATACGCAGTATTTT
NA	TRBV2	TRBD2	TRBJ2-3	CASSFEREIVTDTQYF	TGTGCCAGCAGTTTTGAGCGGGAGATAGTTACAGATACGCAGTATTTT
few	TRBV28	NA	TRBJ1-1	CASKISNTEAFF	TGTGCCAGCAAGATCTCGAATACTGAAGCTTTCTTT
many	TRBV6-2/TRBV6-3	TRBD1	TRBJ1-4	CASRSTGGREKLFF	TGTGCCAGCAGATCGACAGGGGGCCGTGAAAAACTGTTTTTT
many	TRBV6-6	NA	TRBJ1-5	CASSYRGGSNQPQHF	TGTGCCAGCAGTTACCGGGGGGGGAGCAATCAGCCCCAGCATTTT
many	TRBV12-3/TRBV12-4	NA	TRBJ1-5	CASSFSVNQPQHF	TGTGCCAGCAGTTTTTCGGTTAATCAGCCCCAGCATTTT
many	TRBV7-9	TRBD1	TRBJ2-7	CASSSGDSPYEQYF	TGTGCCAGCAGCTCAGGGGACAGCCCGTACGAGCAGTACTTC
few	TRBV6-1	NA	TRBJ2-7	CASSEGSDPAYEQYF	TGTGCCAGCAGTGAAGGAAGTGACCCTGCCTACGAGCAGTACTTC
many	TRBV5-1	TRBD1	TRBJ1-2	CASSASTGDGYTF	TGCGCCAGCAGCGCGAGCACAGGGGATGGCTACACCTTC
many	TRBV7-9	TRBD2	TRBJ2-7	CASSLVTSGSYEQYF	TGTGCCAGCAGCTTAGTAACTAGCGGGAGCTACGAGCAGTACTTC
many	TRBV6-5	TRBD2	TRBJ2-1	CASSQGAGGYNEQFF	TGTGCCAGCAGTCAAGGGGCGGGAGGATACAATGAGCAGTTCTTC
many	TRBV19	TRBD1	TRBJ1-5	CASSILTGDSNQPQHF	TGTGCCAGTAGTATCCTGACAGGGGATAGCAATCAGCCCCAGCATTTT
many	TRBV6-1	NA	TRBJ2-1	CASSEVGEQFF	TGTGCCAGCAGTGAAGTGGGTGAGCAGTTCTTC
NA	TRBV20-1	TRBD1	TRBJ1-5	CSALSDRENQPQHF	TGCAGTGCCCTATCAGACAGGGAAAATCAGCCCCAGCATTTT
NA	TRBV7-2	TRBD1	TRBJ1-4	CASSSSTGKDEKLFF	TGTGCCAGCAGCTCGTCGACAGGGAAGGATGAAAAACTGTTTTTT